This T cell receptor (beta chain) was sequenced during a study of tumor-infiltrating lymphocytes in primary liver carcinoma. Study details: The study included patients who were men and women aged 30 to 69 years. Tumors, staged T1-T3 N0M0, spanned about 4 to 10 cm. Findings of the study overall: Significantly larger top-250-clone fractions were found in tumors than in blood (p = 0.039).

The V gene lost 2 bases and the J gene lost 4 bases, with 4 bases spanning the gap. The germline V gene encodes CDR1 SQVTM and CDR2 ANQGSEA. The CDR3 covers 11 residues. Researchers drew blood RNA from unsorted whole blood and extracted germline DNA as well. Before the operation took place, around 4 milliliters of peripheral blood were collected. TCR beta cDNA was prepared out of roughly 450 ng total RNA by means of a constant-region primer. Amplification in three nested multiplex PCR rounds with slightly modified ARM-PCR gave rise to TCR beta libraries. A C-beta reverse primer was combined with TRBV1-TRBV30 forward primers in the first two PCR rounds, and each round had approximately 10 cycles. One entry per CDR3 protein, called by TCRdb with MiXCR from the multiplex PCR reads. Of around 330,000 distinct CDR3 sequences in the sample, about 50% are singletons; the top ten hold about 15%. As for this clonotype: Its target is not known.

The sample consisted of peripheral blood. The gene calls are TRBV29-1 and TRBJ2-3; D gene unclear. This clonotype was sampled from a woman in her thirties with primary liver carcinoma and hepatitis B virus infection. CDR3: CSVEKADTQYF. The CDR3 region has the DNA TGCAGCGTTGAAAAGGCAGATACGCAGTATTTT.